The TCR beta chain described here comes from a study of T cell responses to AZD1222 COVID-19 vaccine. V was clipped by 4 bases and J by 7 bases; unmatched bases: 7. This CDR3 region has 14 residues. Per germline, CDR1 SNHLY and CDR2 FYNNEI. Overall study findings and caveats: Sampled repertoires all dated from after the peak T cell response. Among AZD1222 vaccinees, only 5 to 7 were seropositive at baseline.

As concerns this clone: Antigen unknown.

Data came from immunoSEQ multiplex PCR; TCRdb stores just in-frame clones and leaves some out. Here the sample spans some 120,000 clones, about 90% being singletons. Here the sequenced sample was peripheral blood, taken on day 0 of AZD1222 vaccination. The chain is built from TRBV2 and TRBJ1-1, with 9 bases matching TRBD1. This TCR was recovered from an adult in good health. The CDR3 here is CASSAWTGVGEAFF. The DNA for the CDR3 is TGTGCCAGCAGTGCCTGGACAGGGGTGGGTGAAGCTTTCTTT.